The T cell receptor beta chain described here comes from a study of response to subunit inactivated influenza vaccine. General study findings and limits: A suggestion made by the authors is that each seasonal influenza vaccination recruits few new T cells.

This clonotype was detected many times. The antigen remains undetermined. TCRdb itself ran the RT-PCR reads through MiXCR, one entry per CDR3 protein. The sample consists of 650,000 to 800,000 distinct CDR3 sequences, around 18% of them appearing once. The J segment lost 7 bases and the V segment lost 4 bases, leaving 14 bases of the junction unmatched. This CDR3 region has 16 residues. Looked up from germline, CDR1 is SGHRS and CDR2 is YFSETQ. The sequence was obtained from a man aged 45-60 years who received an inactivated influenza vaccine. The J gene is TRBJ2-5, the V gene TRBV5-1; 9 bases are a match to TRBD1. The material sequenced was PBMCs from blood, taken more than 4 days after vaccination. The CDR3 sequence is CASSTRYRDRVRTQYF. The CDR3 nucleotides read TGCGCCAGCAGCACACGGTATCGGGACAGGGTTAGGACCCAGTACTTC.